The 31 T cell receptor beta chains presented below share a single source sample, sequenced in a study of T cell clonality in common variable immunodeficiency. Study conclusions and caveats: Common variable immunodeficiency TCR beta sequences reportedly had fewer deletions and N-nucleotide insertions.

Antigens of these TCRs are unknown. Sequenced by immunoSEQ multiplex PCR; TCRdb stores in-frame clones only, minus some. Singletons are absent from the sample, which has more than 35,000 clones. What was sequenced was peripheral blood mononuclear cells. The origin of the receptors is a human donor with common variable immunodeficiency.

A remark on this clone: The read ends 3 residues shy of where the CDR3 ends; the end is completed using the germline J gene. This rearrangement joins TRBV7-2 to TRBJ2-2; the D is unclear. The CDR3 runs 13 residues. Germline V gene sequence: CDR1 SGHTA, CDR2 FQGNSA. The V end was cut by 5 bases, the J end by 6 bases, with 10 bases between. The covered CDR3 bases are TGTGCCAGCAGCCCCTATGGGCCCGGGGAG. Translating it yields CASSPYGPGE. In full, the CDR3 is CASSPYGPGELFF.

This clone was observed a few times. The sequence runs out 3 residues before the end of the CDR3; the remainder is reconstructed from the germline J gene. The V and J genes are TRBV20-1 and TRBJ1-2; D perhaps matches TRBD1 (5 bases). Trimming shortened V by 0 bases and J by 1 base, and 9 bases separated the two germline ends. Germline V gene lookup returns CDR1 DFQATT and CDR2 SNEGSKA (reference sequence). The CDR3 has 14 amino acids. The sequenced CDR3 bases are TGCAGTGCTAGAGATTTCCAGGGTAACTATGGC. The encoded protein is CSARDFQGNYG. The whole CDR3 protein is CSARDFQGNYGYTF.

This clone has only a few counts. The CDR3 goes on 3 residues after the read ends, and that part is filled in from the germline J gene. Other DNA sequences in this sample translate to the same CDR3. V is TRBV13 and J is TRBJ2-1; D call uncertain. The length of the CDR3 is 15 residues. Germline-derived CDR1 and CDR2 are PRHDT and FYEKMQ (reference sequence). The germline V and J ends were trimmed by 4 bases and 3 bases, with 13 bases remaining between them. The CDR3 bases that were read are TGTGCCAGCAGCTCGTCCCGACTTGTCTACAATGAG. Protein sequence: CASSSSRLVYNE. The full CDR3 protein reads CASSSSRLVYNEQFF.

This clone was found many times. The read finishes 3 residues shy of the CDR3 end, and the germline J gene is used to complete it. The rearrangement uses TRBV6-2 or TRBV6-3 and TRBJ2-1; 13 bases agree with TRBD2. J was trimmed by 5 bases and V by 4 bases; bases with no gene match: 2. The CDR3 consists of 15 residues. In germline, CDR1 is MNHEY, CDR2 SVGEGT. Here the CDR3 reads CASSLLAGGHNEQFF. The covered CDR3 bases are TGTGCCAGCAGTTTACTAGCGGGAGGGCACAATGAG.

This clone was counted a few times. The CDR3 end lies 3 residues beyond the end of the read and is filled in from the germline J gene. The chain links TRBV7-2 to TRBJ2-5; 11 bases are shared with TRBD1. The CDR3 has 14 residues. V trimming: 5 bases; J trimming: 5 bases; junction bases outside the gene matches: 4. CDR1 is SGHTA and CDR2 is FQGNSA in the germline V gene. The part of the CDR3 DNA that was read is TGTGCCAGCAGCGCCGGGACAGGGGGTGAGACC. Translation: CASSAGTGGET. The entire CDR3 protein reads CASSAGTGGETQYF.

For this clone: Read data end 3 residues before the CDR3 end; the end is taken from the germline J gene. V is TRBV18 and J is TRBJ2-4; D is undetermined. This CDR3 spans 18 amino acids. Looked up from germline, CDR1 is KGHSH and CDR2 is LQKENI. Trimming pared 3 bases from V and 0 bases from J, leaving 18 bases between. The CDR3 DNA, read in part, is TGTGCCAGCTCACCTCTCGAAGAGCGAACCCTAGCCAAAAACATT. Translating it yields CASSPLEERTLAKNI. The CDR3 reads in full as CASSPLEERTLAKNIQYF.

Many counts were recorded for this clone. The read falls 3 residues short of the CDR3 end, and the missing part is taken from the germline J gene. This chain connects TRBV2 to TRBJ1-5, with D perhaps TRBD1 (6 bases). This CDR3 has 14 residues. Trimming pared 4 bases from V and 7 bases from J, leaving 14 bases between. In germline, CDR1 is SNHLY, CDR2 FYNNEI. This CDR3 is CASSVKAGAQPQHF. CDR3 DNA, as far as it was read: TGTGCCAGCAGTGTTAAGGCAGGGGCCCAGCCC.

Of note for this clone: Read coverage stops 3 residues before the CDR3 terminus; the germline J gene supplies the remainder. The chain is built from TRBV7-9 and TRBJ2-6; TRBD1 agrees at 7 bases. Germline CDR1 reads SEHNR; CDR2 reads FQNEAQ (reference sequence). V shed 3 bases and J 4 bases; nucleotides not matched to a gene: 3. This CDR3 region has 15 residues. The sequenced CDR3 bases are TGTGCCAGCAGCTTGACAGGGAGAGGGGCCAACGTC. Protein product: CASSLTGRGANV. The CDR3 in full is CASSLTGRGANVLTF.

This clone came up many times. The read terminates 3 residues ahead of where the CDR3 ends, so the germline J gene completes it. The gene calls are TRBV7-3 and TRBJ2-3; possibly TRBD2 for D (6 bases). The CDR3 is made up of 15 amino acids. Germline CDR1 reads SGHTA; CDR2 reads FQGTGA. V lost 3 bases, J lost 5 bases, and 15 bases lay in between. The chain's CDR3 is CASSFLGGIGDTQYF. Incomplete CDR3 DNA: TGTGCCAGCAGCTTTTTGGGGGGAATTGGAGATACG.

This clone was found many times. The sequence runs out 3 residues before the end of the CDR3; the remainder is reconstructed from the germline J gene. V is TRBV11-2 and J is TRBJ2-7; TRBD2 matches 9 bases. In germline, CDR1 is SGHAT, CDR2 FQNNGV. CDR3 length equals 15 residues. Germline trimming cut 5 bases from V and 2 bases from J; bases unmatched to any gene: 7. This CDR3 reads CASSRSSGDAYEQYF. The CDR3 bases that were read are TGTGCCAGCAGCCGATCTAGCGGGGATGCCTACGAG. Full variable domain (outside the CDR3, taken from reference TRBV11-2 and TRBJ2-7): EAGVAQSPRYKIIEKRQSVAFWCNPISGHATLYWYQQILGQGPKLLIQFQNNGVVDDSQLPKDRFSAERLKGVDSTLKIQPAKLEDSAVYLCASSRSSGDAYEQYFGPGTRLTVT.

A remark on this clone: The DNA ends 3 residues before the CDR3 does, and the rest of the CDR3 is filled in from the germline J gene. The rearrangement uses TRBV30 and TRBJ2-7; the D gene is possibly TRBD2 (5 bases). Germline CDR1 GTSNPN, CDR2 SVGIG (reference sequence). Between the trimmed V and J ends, which lost 2 bases and 6 bases, there was a span of 8 bases. The CDR3 has 11 amino acids. CDR3 loop: CAWSLRGEQYF. Incomplete CDR3 DNA: TGTGCCTGGAGTCTCCGGGGCGAG.

This clone was seen only a few times. The read falls 3 residues short of the CDR3 end, and the missing part is taken from the germline J gene. J is TRBJ2-7 and V is TRBV7-2; TRBD1 aligns across 7 bases. CDR3 length: 13 amino acids. Losses at the gene ends were 2 bases for V and 5 bases for J; bases not matched to a gene: 3. CDR1 and CDR2 (germline): SGHTA, FQGNSA. The part of the CDR3 DNA that was read is TGTGCCAGCAGCTTAAATAGGGGGCACGAG. This sequence encodes CASSLNRGHE. The whole CDR3 region reads CASSLNRGHEQYF.

This clone occurred many times. Sequencing ends 3 residues short of the CDR3 end; the germline J gene provides the rest. The rearrangement joins TRBV18 to TRBJ2-5; D remains ambiguous. Germline CDR1 reads KGHSH; CDR2 reads LQKENI. The CDR3 sequence is 14 residues long. Trimming left V 3 bases short and J 0 bases short, with 8 bases between. The DNA read from the CDR3 is TGTGCCAGCTCACCGAACGGGTACCAAGAGACC. Translated, it gives CASSPNGYQET. The full CDR3 sequence reads CASSPNGYQETQYF.

About this clone: Read data end 3 residues before the CDR3 end; the end is taken from the germline J gene. The chain links TRBV7-2 to TRBJ2-3; TRBD2 aligns across 7 bases. The germline V gene has CDR1 SGHTA and CDR2 FQGNSA. V was clipped by 4 bases and J by 3 bases; unmatched bases: 7. This CDR3 is built from 15 residues. CDR3 DNA, as far as it was read: TGTGCCAGCAGCTCCGCCAAGCGGGGAACAGATACG. Translation gives CASSSAKRGTDT. The full CDR3 sequence reads CASSSAKRGTDTQYF.

In its sample, this clone was seen a few times. The sequence runs out 3 residues before the end of the CDR3; the remainder is reconstructed from the germline J gene. The V gene is TRBV19, the J gene TRBJ1-5, with D perhaps TRBD1 (6 bases). The CDR3 extends over 16 amino acids. Germline CDR1 reads LNHDA; CDR2 reads SQIVND (reference sequence). The germline V and J ends were trimmed by 2 bases and 3 bases, with 14 bases remaining between them. CDR3 protein: CASSISIWGPNQPQHF. Incomplete CDR3 DNA: TGTGCCAGTAGTATAAGTATTTGGGGGCCCAATCAGCCC. The variable domain in full, with the rest retrieved from reference TRBV19 and TRBJ1-5, is DGGITQSPKYLFRKEGQNVTLSCEQNLNHDAMYWYRQDPGQGLRLIYYSQIVNDFQKGDIAEGYSVSREKKESFPLTVTSAQKNPTAFYLCASSISIWGPNQPQHFGDGTRLSIL.

This clone was seen a handful of times. The read ends 3 residues before the CDR3 terminus; that terminus is restored from the germline J gene. J is TRBJ1-3 and V is TRBV7-2; 9 bases are shared with TRBD1. CDR1 and CDR2 (germline): SGHTA, FQGNSA. The CDR3 contains 15 residues. The V gene end was trimmed by 5 bases and the J gene end by 4 bases; junction bases not matched to a gene: 6. The CDR3 reads CASSTTGGTGNTIYF. CDR3 DNA, as far as it was read: TGTGCCAGCAGCACCACAGGGGGCACAGGAAACACC.

With regard to this clone: The read terminates 3 residues before the CDR3 end, so the remaining end is supplied by the germline J gene. V is TRBV7-9 and J is TRBJ2-3; 9 bases are a match to TRBD1. The CDR3 is 13 residues long. Germline trimming cut 8 bases from V and 5 bases from J; bases unmatched to any gene: 5. The germline CDR1 and CDR2 sequences are SEHNR and FQNEAQ (reference sequence). The CDR3 reads CASGLGQGDTQYF. The sequenced CDR3 bases are TGTGCCAGCGGCCTGGGACAGGGAGATACG.

The CDR3 reads CASSSICGVYEQYF. The covered CDR3 bases are TGTGCCAGCAGCTCCATTTGCGGGGTTTACGAG. The chain recombines TRBV7-6 with TRBJ2-7, with TRBD2 as a possible D gene (6 bases). The read is 3 residues too short to cover the CDR3 end, so that end is filled in from the germline J gene. CDR1 and CDR2 from the germline V gene are SGHVS and FNYEAQ. The length of the CDR3 is 14 residues. V shed 4 bases and J shed 4 bases, with 14 bases lying between them.

A word on this clone: Coverage ceases 3 residues before the CDR3 finishes, and the germline J gene fills in the end. The genes are TRBV7-2 and TRBJ1-4, with D possibly TRBD1 on 5 matching bases. Trimming stripped 4 bases from V and 5 bases from J, with 14 bases between. The CDR3 spans 15 residues. CDR1 SGHTA and CDR2 FQGNSA come from the germline V gene. The CDR3 reads CASSWGGTENEKLFF. The CDR3 DNA, read in part, is TGTGCCAGCAGCTGGGGGGGGACGGAGAATGAAAAA.

This clone was found many times. The read terminates 3 residues ahead of where the CDR3 ends, so the germline J gene completes it. This chain connects TRBV30 to TRBJ2-4; unclear D gene. The CDR3 runs to 12 residues. V was cut by 3 bases and J by 6 bases, with 9 bases left in between. CDR1 and CDR2 from the germline V gene are GTSNPN and SVGIG (reference sequence). This CDR3 reads CAWSLPRNIQYF. The covered CDR3 bases are TGTGCCTGGAGCCTCCCCAGAAACATT.

This clone occurred many times. Coverage ceases 3 residues before the CDR3 finishes, and the germline J gene fills in the end. The chain carries TRBV10-3 and TRBJ2-3; D unresolved. Germline CDR1 and CDR2: ENHRY and SYGVKD. Trimming took off 6 bases at V and 5 bases at J, with 12 bases between the two ends. CDR3 length equals 13 residues. The DNA read from the CDR3 is TGTGCCATCAGCCCTCCGGTGAGAGATACG. Translated: CAISPPVRDT. The entire CDR3 is CAISPPVRDTQYF.

Sample share makes this clone large. The read halts 3 residues ahead of the CDR3 end, with the missing end drawn from the germline J gene. The V call is TRBV20-1, the J call TRBJ1-2; 9 bases match TRBD1. Per germline, CDR1 DFQATT and CDR2 SNEGSKA (reference sequence). CDR3 length: 12 amino acids. Losses at the gene ends were 6 bases for V and 4 bases for J; bases not matched to a gene: 3. CDR3: CSAPDRGYGYTF. The DNA read from the CDR3 is TGCAGTGCCCCGGACAGGGGCTATGGC.

The CDR3 reads CSAQSGSRGHYEQYF. Incomplete CDR3 DNA: TGCAGTGCTCAATCCGGGTCCAGGGGGCATTACGAG. V and J are TRBV20-1 and TRBJ2-7; TRBD1 matches at 8 bases. The read ends 3 residues before the CDR3 terminus; that terminus is restored from the germline J gene. With V trimmed by 5 bases and J by 4 bases, 13 bases remained unmatched. In germline, CDR1 is DFQATT, CDR2 SNEGSKA (reference sequence). The CDR3 extends over 15 amino acids.

This clone was seen a few times. The CDR3 end lies 3 residues beyond the end of the read and is filled in from the germline J gene. The chain has TRBV6-1 and TRBJ2-1; no reliable D call. Germline lookup yields CDR1 MNHNS and CDR2 SASEGT. This CDR3 contains 12 residues. The V end was cut by 4 bases, the J end by 9 bases, with 10 bases between. CDR3: CASSVAGGEQFF. The part of the CDR3 DNA that was read is TGTGCCAGCAGTGTCGCCGGTGGTGAG.

As regards this clone: The CDR3 extends 3 residues past the end of the read, so its final part is completed from the germline J gene. The same CDR3 is also encoded by other DNA sequences in this sample. The chain links TRBV19 to TRBJ2-5; the match to TRBD1 covers 8 bases. The CDR3 extends over 15 amino acids. The ends lost 1 base at V and 2 bases at J; junction bases unmatched: 3. Germline CDR1 LNHDA, CDR2 SQIVND (reference sequence). CDR3 DNA, as far as it was read: TGTGCCAGTAGTATAGGGACAGGGAGACAAGAGACC. Its protein product is CASSIGTGRQET. The CDR3 in its entirety is CASSIGTGRQETQYF.

This clone was counted ten times or more. The observed sequence ends 3 residues before the CDR3 terminus, with the missing tail filled in from the germline J gene. This chain joins TRBV20-1 and TRBJ2-2, with TRBD1 matching 8 bases. Per germline, CDR1 DFQATT and CDR2 SNEGSKA (reference sequence). CDR3 length equals 16 residues. V trimming: 3 bases; J trimming: 1 base; junction bases outside the gene matches: 7. The chain's CDR3 is CSARWDRRLNTGELFF. CDR3 bases read: TGCAGTGCTAGGTGGGACAGGAGATTGAACACCGGGGAG.

This clone has ten or more counts. The read falls 3 residues short of the CDR3 end, and the missing part is taken from the germline J gene. The rearrangement uses TRBV19 and TRBJ2-2; 7 bases match TRBD1. Germline CDR1 and CDR2: LNHDA and SQIVND (reference sequence). This CDR3 contains 17 residues. After removal of 0 bases from V and 6 bases from J, the junction contained 10 bases not matched to a gene. This CDR3 is CASSIDLSTGRAGELFF. CDR3 DNA (partial): TGTGCCAGTAGTATAGATCTCTCGACAGGGCGAGCCGGGGAG. Variable domain in full (rest from reference TRBV19 and TRBJ2-2): DGGITQSPKYLFRKEGQNVTLSCEQNLNHDAMYWYRQDPGQGLRLIYYSQIVNDFQKGDIAEGYSVSREKKESFPLTVTSAQKNPTAFYLCASSIDLSTGRAGELFFGEGSRLTVL.

In regard to this clone: Read coverage stops 3 residues before the CDR3 terminus; the germline J gene supplies the remainder. This chain connects TRBV5-5 to TRBJ1-2; D perhaps matches TRBD1 (5 bases). Trimming cost V 0 bases and J 4 bases, with 13 bases left between them. The CDR3 has 15 amino acids. Germline CDR1 is SGHKS and CDR2 is YYEKEE (reference sequence). The covered CDR3 bases are TGTGCCAGCAGCTTGGAGAGGGGCGGTACCTATGGC. This encodes CASSLERGGTYG. In full, the CDR3 is CASSLERGGTYGYTF.

This clone was found many times. The read ends 3 residues early relative to the CDR3; the germline J gene fills the gap. The chain links TRBV5-1 to TRBJ2-3; TRBD1 aligns across 9 bases. CDR3 size: 14 residues. V gave up 4 bases and J gave up 4 bases; unmatched junction bases: 4. Germline loops: CDR1 SGHRS, CDR2 YFSETQ. CDR3 protein: CASSQDRGSDTQYF. CDR3 bases read: TGCGCCAGCAGCCAGGACAGGGGATCAGATACG. The variable domain in full, completed from reference TRBV5-1 and TRBJ2-3, reads KAGVTQTPRYLIKTRGQQVTLSCSPISGHRSVSWYQQTPGQGLQFLFEYFSETQRNKGNFPGRFSGRQFSNSRSEMNVSTLELGDSALYLCASSQDRGSDTQYFGPGTRLTVL.

Turning to this clone: The CDR3 is cut off 3 residues early in the read; its end comes from the germline J gene. The rearrangement uses TRBV5-5 and TRBJ1-6; D gene uncertain. CDR3 length: 15 residues. Looked up from germline, CDR1 is SGHKS and CDR2 is YYEKEE (reference sequence). V was shortened by 0 bases and J by 10 bases, with 14 bases between the two germline ends. CDR3 region: CASSLVPGLKSPLHF. Partial CDR3 DNA: TGTGCCAGCAGCTTGGTTCCGGGTCTGAAGTCACCC. The full variable domain, with the rest looked up from reference TRBV5-5 and TRBJ1-6, is DAGVTQSPTHLIKTRGQQVTLRCSPISGHKSVSWYQQVLGQGPQFIFQYYEKEERGRGNFPDRFSARQFPNYSSELNVNALLLGDSALYLCASSLVPGLKSPLHFGNGTRLTVT.

This clone was found a few times. The read ends 3 residues before the CDR3 terminus; that terminus is restored from the germline J gene. This chain joins TRBV11-2 and TRBJ2-7; 7 nucleotides align to TRBD2. Trimming at V came to 5 bases and at J to 3 bases, leaving 10 bases not matched to a gene. Germline CDR1 SGHAT, CDR2 FQNNGV. The CDR3 length is 15 residues. This chain's CDR3 is CASSPDPGGDYEQYF. The DNA read from the CDR3 is TGTGCCAGCAGCCCCGATCCGGGGGGAGACTACGAG.